The present T cell receptor beta chain was sequenced within a study of OX40 agonist ivuxolimab in advanced cancers. Germline V lookup: CDR1 MNHNS, CDR2 SASEGT. The CDR3 runs 14 residues. V was cut by 7 bases and J by 1 base, with 13 bases left in between. Sequencing used immunoSEQ multiplex PCR; TCRdb keeps in-frame clones, though not all of them. Of roughly 35,000 clones detected, about 88% appear once; the ten largest clones hold less than 5%. This sequence was found in an adult with an advanced solid tumor such as melanoma, head and neck, liver or kidney cancer. The chain combines TRBV6-1 with TRBJ1-1, with TRBD1 as a possible D gene (6 bases). Sequencing used CD4+ or CD8+ T cells sorted from blood, obtained in a trial of the OX40 agonist ivuxolimab. CDR3 in amino acids: CASIRGTPNTEAFF. The CDR3 coding sequence is TGTGCCAGCATTCGTGGGACACCGAACACTGAAGCTTTCTTT.